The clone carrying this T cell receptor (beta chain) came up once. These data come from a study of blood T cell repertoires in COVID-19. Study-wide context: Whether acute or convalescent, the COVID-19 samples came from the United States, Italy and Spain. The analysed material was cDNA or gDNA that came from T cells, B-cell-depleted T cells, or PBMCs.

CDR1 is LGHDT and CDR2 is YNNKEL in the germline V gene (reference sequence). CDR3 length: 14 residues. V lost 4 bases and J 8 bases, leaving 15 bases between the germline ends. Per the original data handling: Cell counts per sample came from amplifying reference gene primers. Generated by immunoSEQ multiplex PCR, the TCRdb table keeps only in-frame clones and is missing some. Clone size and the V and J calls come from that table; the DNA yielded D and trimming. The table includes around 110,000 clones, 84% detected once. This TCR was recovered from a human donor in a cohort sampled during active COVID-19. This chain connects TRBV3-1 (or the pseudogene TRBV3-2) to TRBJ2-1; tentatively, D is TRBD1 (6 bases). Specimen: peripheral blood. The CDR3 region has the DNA TGTGCCAGCAGCCGAGGGGACACATCCGATGAGCAGTTCTTC. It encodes CASSRGDTSDEQFF.